This T cell receptor (beta chain) appears in the sequencing data of a study of somatic mutations in cytotoxic T cells in rheumatoid arthritis. By positive magnetic bead selection, CD4+ and CD8+ cells were isolated, and their purity was checked by flow cytometry. Germline CDR1 and CDR2: KGHSH and LQKENI. This CDR3 has 15 residues. TCRdb's copy holds only in-frame clones and misses some; the assay was immunoSEQ multiplex PCR. Of about 6,400 clones listed, about 70% are singletons. A word on this clone: At one of its ends the junction is not consistent with the germline gene, which may arise from a read error.

The rearrangement joins TRBV18 to TRBJ2-1; 12 bases fit TRBD1. The receptor was isolated from a woman aged 50 to 60 in good health. Sequencing was performed on CD8+ T cells sorted from blood. The CDR3 DNA reads TGTGCCAGCACACCCCCCGGGACAGGGGGCCGTGAGCAGTTCTTC. Its translation is CASTPPGTGGREQFF.